Listed below are T cell receptor beta chains from one sample, sequenced in a study of metastatic and nonmetastatic thyroid tumors. TCRdb re-called the PCR reads through MiXCR. The table lists around 7,000 clones, around 37% of them singletons. Sequences were obtained from adjacent normal tissue. All receptors come from a female donor with papillary thyroid cancer or a benign thyroid nodule (not recorded which). Some clones in this sample may be carry-over from other donors' samples. The CDR3 runs from the conserved cysteine through the conserved F or W.

>TRBJ2-4|TRBV27
CASSTRTSGHFGNIQYF
>TRBJ1-2|TRBV20-1
CSAREEGNYGYTF
>TRBJ2-7|TRBV11-2
CASSLRKGAEQYF
>TRBJ2-7|TRBV9
CASSKGEQYF
>TRBJ2-7|TRBV5-6
CASSPGLPYEQYF
>TRBJ1-1|TRBV20-1
CSARGHSMNTEAFF
>TRBJ2-1|TRBV6-1
CASTGTSGNREQFF
>TRBJ2-1|TRBV6-5
CASSYTANSARAYNEQFF
>TRBJ2-7|TRBV6-1
CASSETRQRGEQYF
>TRBJ2-7|TRBV7-6
CASSSSSVASQQYF
>TRBJ2-7|TRBV5-5
CASSSTSGTGVEQYF
>TRBJ1-6|TRBV7-8
CASSLAGTGSYNSPLHF
>TRBJ1-1|TRBV19
CASSRGRWNTEAFF
>TRBJ2-2|TRBV15
CATSRERSGTGLDSNTGELFF
>TRBJ1-5|TRBV20-1
CSPGQANQPQHF
>TRBJ2-1|TRBV7-8
CASSLGAGVGNEQFF
>TRBJ2-2|TRBV9
CASSKGEPGDPFF
>TRBJ2-2|TRBV5-1
CASRRGDNTGELFF
>TRBJ2-2|TRBV24-1
CATSGRDGELFF
>TRBJ1-1|TRBV29-1
CSTGNTEAFF
>TRBJ2-2|TRBV11-2
CASGHETVLGGELFF
>TRBJ1-1|TRBV27
CASRVQGMNTEAFF
>TRBJ1-3|TRBV7-9
CASGGGNTIYF
>TRBJ1-2|TRBV3-1
CASSQGYRAHNYGYTF
>TRBJ2-3|TRBV12-3/TRBV12-4
CASSLGSGGADTQYF
>TRBJ1-6|TRBV2
CASSEAPDSRTLHF